The 30 T cell receptor beta chains presented below share a single source sample, sequenced in a study of T-cell memory formation after mild COVID-19. TCRdb reanalysed the 5' RACE reads using MiXCR and keeps one entry per CDR3 protein. The sample gives 40,000 to 60,000 distinct CDR3 sequences, 12% of which show up once; almost 25% is in the top ten. The sequenced sample was PBMCs or a T cell subset sorted from them (not recorded which). The receptors derive from a man in his late teens or twenties who had mild COVID-19 (a few samples of this study predate the infection). Cell type and time point are not known.

The sample holds a few counts of this clonotype. The J gene is TRBJ2-3, the V gene TRBV13; no reliable D call. CDR3 length: 11 residues. The germline CDR1 and CDR2 sequences are PRHDT and FYEKMQ (reference sequence). Trimming pared 2 bases from V and 13 bases from J, leaving 10 bases between. The CDR3 region is CASSLNGPEYF. CDR3 coding DNA: TGTGCCAGCAGCTTAAATGGTCCGGAGTATTTT.

Many counts were recorded for this clonotype. The gene calls are TRBV5-5 and TRBJ2-3; tentatively, D is TRBD1 (5 bases). The V end was cut by 4 bases, the J end by 4 bases, with 16 bases between. Germline V gene sequence: CDR1 SGHKS, CDR2 YYEKEE (reference sequence). This CDR3 region has 15 residues. CDR3 sequence (DNA): TGTGCCAGCAGCCTCAGGGTAGCTCGGTCAGATACGCAGTATTTT. Translation gives CASSLRVARSDTQYF.

The chain links TRBV6-5 to TRBJ2-7; D is undetermined. The CDR3 consists of 18 residues. Germline V CDR1 and CDR2: MNHEY, SVGAGI. Trimming removed 1 base from V and 0 bases from J, with 19 bases in between. The CDR3 is CASSYYTPAAEISYEQYF. CDR3 sequence (DNA): TGTGCCAGCAGTTACTACACCCCGGCCGCAGAAATCTCCTACGAGCAGTACTTC.

The chain recombines TRBV15 with TRBJ2-3, with D unresolved. Trimming took 1 base from V and 5 from J, leaving 13 bases between them. The CDR3 sequence is 15 residues long. From germline, CDR1 is LNHNV and CDR2 YYDKDF (reference sequence). The CDR3 region has the DNA TGTGCCACCAGCAGAGCCGGATCCGAAGGAGATACGCAGTATTTT. Translation gives CATSRAGSEGDTQYF.

This clonotype turned up a few times. The chain couples TRBV10-3 to TRBJ2-5; the D is unclear. CDR1 is ENHRY, CDR2 SYGVKD, per germline. The CDR3 extends over 11 amino acids. Trimming took 6 bases from V and 4 from J, leaving 6 bases between them. The CDR3 spells CAIRAGETQYF. CDR3 in DNA: TGTGCCATCAGGGCAGGAGAGACCCAGTACTTC.

This clonotype was seen at least ten times. The chain uses TRBV18 and TRBJ2-2; 7 nucleotides match TRBD2. Germline CDR1 KGHSH, CDR2 LQKENI. The CDR3 has 16 residues. V lost 3 bases and J lost 1; bases outside the gene matches: 5. The DNA of the CDR3 is TGTGCCAGCTCACCCGCGGGGGTCCTGAACACCGGGGAGCTGTTTTTT. It translates to CASSPAGVLNTGELFF.

This clonotype was counted a few times. The rearrangement joins TRBV5-1 to TRBJ2-1; TRBD1 matches 9 bases. V gave up 4 bases and J gave up 6 bases; unmatched junction bases: 5. Germline V lookup: CDR1 SGHRS, CDR2 YFSETQ. This CDR3 comprises 14 residues. The CDR3 region is CASSRDRALNEQFF. The CDR3 nucleotides are TGCGCCAGCAGCCGGGACAGGGCCCTCAATGAGCAGTTCTTC.

This clonotype was counted at least ten times. This chain connects TRBV7-9 to TRBJ2-5; no clear D gene. V shed 1 base and J shed 1 base, with 7 bases lying between them. Germline V gene data show CDR1 as SEHNR and CDR2 as FQNEAQ (reference sequence). The CDR3 has 14 amino acids. This CDR3 reads CASSLDGSQETQYF. CDR3 bases: TGTGCCAGCAGCTTAGATGGCAGCCAAGAGACCCAGTACTTC.

This clonotype was picked up a small number of times. The chain carries TRBV18 and TRBJ1-4, with D uncertain. Germline assignment: CDR1 KGHSH and CDR2 LQKENI. There are 16 residues in the CDR3. The germline V and J ends were trimmed by 1 base and 3 bases, with 12 bases remaining between them. The CDR3 loop reads CASSPQWARANEKLFF. The DNA of the CDR3 is TGTGCCAGCTCACCACAATGGGCAAGAGCTAATGAAAAACTGTTTTTT.

This clonotype was observed a few times. This chain connects TRBV12-3 or TRBV12-4 to TRBJ1-1; D is perhaps TRBD1 (6 bases). With 3 bases removed from V and 4 bases from J, the gap between germline ends came to 12 bases. The CDR3 has 14 residues. The CDR3 spells CASSFLQGGTEAFF. For the CDR3, the DNA is TGTGCCAGCAGTTTCCTACAGGGTGGCACTGAAGCTTTCTTT.

This clonotype was seen a handful of times. This sequence joins TRBV7-9 and TRBJ1-4; D might be TRBD1 (6 bases). This CDR3 contains 14 residues. The germline V gene has CDR1 SEHNR and CDR2 FQNEAQ (reference sequence). The germline V and J ends were trimmed by 3 bases and 5 bases, with 10 bases remaining between them. The CDR3: CASSLGGANEKLFF. Here the CDR3 DNA reads TGTGCCAGCAGCTTGGGGGGCGCAAATGAAAAACTGTTTTTT.

This clonotype has only a few counts. V usage is TRBV5-1 and J usage is TRBJ1-1, with a weak D call TRBD1 (5 bases). V lost 4 bases, J lost 2 bases, and 12 bases lay in between. CDR3 length: 14 residues. Germline V gene sequence: CDR1 SGHRS, CDR2 YFSETQ. The CDR3, as DNA: TGCGCCAGCAGCGGGGGACTATCAAACACTGAAGCTTTCTTT. Translated, it gives CASSGGLSNTEAFF.

This clonotype ranks as medium-sized. The V gene is TRBV29-1, the J gene TRBJ2-2; D ambiguous. The CDR3 extends over 13 amino acids. Germline assignment: CDR1 SQVTM and CDR2 ANQGSEA. Trimming removed 3 bases at V and 4 bases at J, with 9 bases between. This CDR3 reads CSVDGLGTGELFF. The CDR3 DNA reads as TGCAGCGTTGACGGCCTAGGCACCGGGGAGCTGTTTTTT.

This clonotype has a handful of counts. The genes are TRBV29-1 and TRBJ2-3; TRBD2 aligns across 11 bases. Germline V lookup: CDR1 SQVTM, CDR2 ANQGSEA. Losses at the gene ends were 6 bases for V and 1 base for J; bases not matched to a gene: 0. This CDR3 has 13 residues. In DNA form, the CDR3 reads TGCAGCGTACTAGCGGGGGGCACAGATACGCAGTATTTT. The encoded protein is CSVLAGGTDTQYF.

The rearrangement uses TRBV24-1 and TRBJ2-1; D is uncertain. V was shortened by 6 bases and J by 1 base, with 9 bases between the two germline ends. This CDR3 is built from 14 residues. Germline values: CDR1 KGHDR, CDR2 SFDVKD. CDR3 sequence reads: CATSSSVSYNEQFF. CDR3 nucleotides: TGTGCCACCAGTAGTTCAGTTTCCTACAATGAGCAGTTCTTC.

V gene TRBV6-2 or TRBV6-3 combines with J gene TRBJ1-3, with D perhaps matching TRBD1 (5 bases). CDR1 and CDR2 from the germline V gene are MNHEY and SVGEGT. Trimming removed 6 bases from V and 2 bases from J, with 14 bases in between. The CDR3 sequence is 15 residues long. The CDR3 DNA sequence: TGTGCCAGCAGGCCGGCGGGACTGGCTGGAAACACCATATATTTT. The encoded protein is CASRPAGLAGNTIYF.

The chain employs TRBV20-1 and TRBJ2-3; no clear D. CDR1 is DFQATT and CDR2 is SNEGSKA in the germline V gene (reference sequence). CDR3 length: 13 amino acids. V shed 5 bases and J shed 1 base, with 10 bases lying between them. Here the CDR3 reads CSAPGPGTDTQYF. The CDR3 DNA follows: TGCAGTGCTCCCGGCCCGGGCACAGATACGCAGTATTTT.

The V gene is TRBV3-1, the J gene TRBJ2-2; D is perhaps TRBD1 (6 bases). V shed 4 bases and J shed 6 bases, with 15 bases lying between them. CDR3 length: 15 amino acids. The germline V gene has CDR1 LGHDT and CDR2 YNNKEL (reference sequence). CDR3: CASSLTGARAGELFF. Written as DNA, the CDR3 is TGTGCCAGCAGCCTGACAGGAGCTCGGGCCGGGGAGCTGTTTTTT.

By sample fraction, this clonotype is medium-sized (0.01 to 0.1%). This chain joins TRBV11-2 and TRBJ2-7; no clear D gene. Trimming took off 1 base at V and 4 bases at J, with 8 bases between the two ends. The CDR3 sequence is 13 residues long. Germline V gene lookup returns CDR1 SGHAT and CDR2 FQNNGV. The CDR3 loop is CASSLVVGYEQYF. CDR3 DNA sequence: TGTGCCAGCAGCTTAGTCGTCGGATACGAGCAGTACTTC. Combining the CDR3 with reference TRBV11-2 and TRBJ2-7 gives the whole variable domain EAGVAQSPRYKIIEKRQSVAFWCNPISGHATLYWYQQILGQGPKLLIQFQNNGVVDDSQLPKDRFSAERLKGVDSTLKIQPAKLEDSAVYLCASSLVVGYEQYFGPGTRLTVT.

The J gene is TRBJ2-3, the V gene TRBV4-2; the match to TRBD1 covers 8 bases. This CDR3 is 17 amino acids long. CDR1 is LGHNA, CDR2 YNFKEQ, per germline. With 0 bases clipped from V and 0 bases from J, the junction kept 5 bases outside the gene matches. CDR3 amino acids: CASSQETRGQSTDTQYF. The CDR3 region has the DNA TGTGCCAGCAGCCAAGAAACCAGGGGGCAAAGCACAGATACGCAGTATTTT.

There are many counts of this clonotype. The CDR3 nucleotides are TGTGCCAGCAGCTTACGGGGGACCCAAGAGACCCAGTACTTC. Translation: CASSLRGTQETQYF. This chain connects TRBV7-8 to TRBJ2-5; weak D call: TRBD2 (6 bases). Trimming removed 2 bases from V and 1 base from J, with 8 bases in between. The CDR3 contains 14 residues. Germline CDR1 reads SGHVS; CDR2 reads FQNEAQ.

This clonotype appeared a few times. The chain employs TRBV5-4 and TRBJ2-1; 7 bases map to TRBD1. CDR1 SGHNT and CDR2 YYREEE come from the germline V gene (reference sequence). V lost 1 base, J lost 3 bases, and 4 bases stayed unmatched. This CDR3 is 15 amino acids long. Written as DNA, the CDR3 is TGTGCCAGCAGCTTGAATCAGGGGGTCTACAATGAGCAGTTCTTC. Protein product: CASSLNQGVYNEQFF.

This clonotype has just a few counts. The J gene is TRBJ2-5, the V gene TRBV5-4, with TRBD2 matching 10 bases. CDR1 and CDR2 from the germline V gene are SGHNT and YYREEE (reference sequence). J was trimmed by 9 bases and V by 0 bases; bases with no gene match: 11. This CDR3 has 16 residues. CDR3 protein: CASSLAGTSVRKAQYF. CDR3 bases: TGTGCCAGCAGCTTGGCCGGGACTAGCGTCCGGAAGGCCCAGTACTTC.

In its sample, this clonotype was seen a few times. The chain employs TRBV9 and TRBJ2-3; D may correspond to TRBD1 or TRBD2 (5 bases each). This CDR3 has 16 residues. The germline CDR1 and CDR2 sequences are SGDLS and YYNGEE. V was clipped by 0 bases and J by 2 bases, with 13 bases between them. The CDR3, as DNA: TGTGCCAGCAGCGTAGGAGGGACGGAACTCACAGATACGCAGTATTTT. Protein sequence: CASSVGGTELTDTQYF.

The J gene is TRBJ2-3, the V gene TRBV7-8, with unresolved D. V lost 0 bases to trimming and J lost 2 bases, with 6 bases between them. CDR3 length: 14 residues. Germline CDR1 is SGHVS and CDR2 is FQNEAQ. CDR3 nucleotides: TGTGCCAGCAGCTTAGCCTTTTTCACAGATACGCAGTATTTT. This gives the protein CASSLAFFTDTQYF.

The J gene is TRBJ1-1, the V gene TRBV11-2; D gene unclear. The V end was cut by 5 bases, the J end by 7 bases, with 11 bases between. The CDR3 runs 12 residues. The germline gives CDR1 SGHAT, CDR2 FQNNGV. The CDR3 protein is CASSPRWDEAFF. In DNA, the CDR3 is TGTGCCAGCAGCCCCCGTTGGGATGAAGCTTTCTTT.

The chain carries TRBV12-3 or TRBV12-4 and TRBJ1-5; 9 bases match TRBD1. Trimming took 5 bases from V and 2 from J; bases not matched to a gene: 1. The CDR3 has 14 amino acids. CDR3 coding DNA: TGTGCCAGCAGTCGGACAGGGGGCAATCAGCCCCAGCATTTT. Translating it yields CASSRTGGNQPQHF.

This clonotype was seen only a few times. V is TRBV6-5 and J is TRBJ1-5, with D unclear. Trimming left V 4 bases short and J 4 bases short, with 8 bases between. The length of the CDR3 is 13 residues. Germline V gene lookup returns CDR1 MNHEY and CDR2 SVGAGI. The CDR3 spells CASSSQPNQPQHF. In DNA, the CDR3 is TGTGCCAGCAGTTCGCAACCGAATCAGCCCCAGCATTTT.

Many counts were recorded for this clonotype. The CDR3 nucleotides are TGTGCCACCAGTGATCCTTACACAGATACGCAGTATTTT. Translating gives CATSDPYTDTQYF. The chain joins TRBV24-1 to TRBJ2-3; D unclear. Germline V gene sequence: CDR1 KGHDR, CDR2 SFDVKD. V was pared by 3 bases and J by 2 bases, with 5 bases between. The CDR3 has 13 residues.

In its sample, this clonotype was seen a few times. This chain uses TRBV7-8 with TRBJ1-6; D is undetermined. This CDR3 is built from 16 residues. CDR1 and CDR2 (germline): SGHVS, FQNEAQ. V lost 4 bases to trimming and J lost 13 bases, with 23 bases between them. Here the CDR3 reads CASSSQNYRATGPLHF. CDR3 nucleotides: TGTGCCAGCAGCTCCCAAAATTACCGGGCAACGGGGCCCCTCCACTTT.